The T cell receptor (beta chain) described here comes from a study of cytomegalovirus exposure and HLA in healthy donors. Profiled with immunoSEQ multiplex PCR; TCRdb holds only in-frame clones, not every one. Here the sample spans tens of thousands of clones, just over 90% being singletons. General study results and limits: Generally TCR sequences proved uncommon, though certain public TCRs appeared in numerous donors.

There are 12 residues in the CDR3. Trimming pared 2 bases from V and 8 bases from J, leaving 8 bases between. Germline values: CDR1 SGDLS, CDR2 YYNGEE. As concerns this clone: Its target is not known.

The J gene is TRBJ2-1, the V gene TRBV9, with D maybe TRBD2 (5 bases). The receptor comes from a man aged 25 to 40 in good health and CMV-seronegative. Material: PBMCs. CDR3 DNA: TGTGCCAGCAGCGTGGGAGACGATGAGCAGTTCTTC. This codes for CASSVGDDEQFF.